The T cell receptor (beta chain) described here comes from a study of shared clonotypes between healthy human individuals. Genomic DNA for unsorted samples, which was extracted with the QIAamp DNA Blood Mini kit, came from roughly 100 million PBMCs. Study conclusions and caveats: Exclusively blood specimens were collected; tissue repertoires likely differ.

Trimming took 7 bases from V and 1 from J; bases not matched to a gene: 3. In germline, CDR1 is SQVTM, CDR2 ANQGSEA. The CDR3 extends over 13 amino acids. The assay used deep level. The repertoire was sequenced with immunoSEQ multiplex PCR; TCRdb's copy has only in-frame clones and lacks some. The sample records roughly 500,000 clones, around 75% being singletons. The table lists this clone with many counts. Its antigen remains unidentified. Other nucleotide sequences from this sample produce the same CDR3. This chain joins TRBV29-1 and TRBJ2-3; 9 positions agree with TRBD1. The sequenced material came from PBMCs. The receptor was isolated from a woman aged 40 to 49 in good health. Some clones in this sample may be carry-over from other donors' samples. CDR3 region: CSARQGGTDTQYF. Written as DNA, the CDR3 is TGCAGCGCAAGACAGGGGGGCACAGATACGCAGTATTTT.